These T cell receptor beta chains were read from a single sample in a study of Tregs in tolerant kidney transplant recipients. Using immunoSEQ multiplex PCR, the repertoire was profiled, and TCRdb retains in-frame clones only, with some absent. Here the sample spans roughly 50,000 clones, around nine tenths being singletons. Sample: CD8+ T cells from blood (PBMCs), taken 12 months after the transplant. The source is a human patient who received a combined kidney and bone marrow transplant. Some T cells may trace back to the graft donor. Both conserved end residues are part of each CDR3. A D gene is named only where the DNA matches it firmly. Size is omitted from some rows. Given values are once, few, many or a class for expanded clones.

D: NA
length: 14
size: NA
V: TRBV7-8
J: TRBJ2-7
DNA: TGTGCCAGCAGCCACGGGGAGGTAGCCTACGAGCAGTACTTC
CDR3: CASSHGEVAYEQYF

D: NA
length: 14
size: NA
V: TRBV6-5
J: TRBJ1-5
DNA: TGTGCCAGCAGCGATACAGGGCCCAATCAGCCCCAGCATTTT
CDR3: CASSDTGPNQPQHF

D: NA
length: 15
size: NA
V: TRBV4-3
J: TRBJ2-7
DNA: TGCGCCAGCAGCCAAGATTCTGGCAGCTCCTACGAGCAGTACTTC
CDR3: CASSQDSGSSYEQYF

D: TRBD2
length: 15
size: NA
V: TRBV7-2
J: TRBJ2-7
DNA: TGTGCCAGCAGCTCCACTAGCGGGAGGGCCTACGAGCAGTACTTC
CDR3: CASSSTSGRAYEQYF

D: NA
length: 14
size: few
V: TRBV9
J: TRBJ1-1
DNA: TGTGCCAGCAGCGTAGATCGGGGAACCCCTGAAGCTTTCTTT
CDR3: CASSVDRGTPEAFF

D: NA
length: 12
size: NA
V: TRBV30
J: TRBJ2-1
DNA: TGTGCCTGGGGGGGGAGCGGCGTTAAGCAGTTCTTC
CDR3: CAWGGSGVKQFF

D: TRBD1
length: 14
size: NA
V: TRBV7-9
J: TRBJ1-6
DNA: TGTGCCAGCAGCCCGGGACAGGGGAATTCCCCCCTCCACTTT
CDR3: CASSPGQGNSPLHF

D: TRBD1
length: 15
size: NA
V: TRBV10-3
J: TRBJ2-3
DNA: TGTGCCATCAGTGAGGGGGACAGGATCACAGATACGCAGTATTTT
CDR3: CAISEGDRITDTQYF

D: TRBD1
length: 15
size: NA
V: TRBV30
J: TRBJ1-5
DNA: TGTGCCTGGAATCTCGGACAGGGATCCAATCAGCCCCAGCATTTT
CDR3: CAWNLGQGSNQPQHF

D: NA
length: 15
size: NA
V: TRBV9
J: TRBJ2-5
DNA: TGTGCCAGCAGCGTAGGAGGGCCTGGTGGGGAGACCCAGTACTTC
CDR3: CASSVGGPGGETQYF

D: TRBD1
length: 20
size: NA
V: TRBV4-2
J: TRBJ1-6
DNA: TGTGCCAGCAGCCCCACGCCTAAAACAGGGGCAGGGGGGACCAATTCACCCCTCCACTTT
CDR3: CASSPTPKTGAGGTNSPLHF

D: TRBD2
length: 16
size: once
V: TRBV4-1
J: TRBJ2-1
DNA: TGCGCCAGCAGCCTCCTGGGGGGGAACCTCTACAATGAGCAGTTCTTC
CDR3: CASSLLGGNLYNEQFF

D: TRBD2
length: 18
size: NA
V: TRBV28
J: TRBJ2-7
DNA: TGTGCCAGCAGTTTGTTTGGACTAGCCCTGTCCGGCGGGTACGAGCAGTACTTC
CDR3: CASSLFGLALSGGYEQYF

D: TRBD2
length: 16
size: NA
V: TRBV13
J: TRBJ2-3
DNA: TGTGCCAGCAGCCCCAGGCTAGCGGGGTTCACAGATACGCAGTATTTT
CDR3: CASSPRLAGFTDTQYF

D: NA
length: 15
size: once
V: TRBV5-1
J: TRBJ1-2
DNA: TGCGCCAGCAGCTTGGATGGGGGGGGAAACTATGGCTACACCTTC
CDR3: CASSLDGGGNYGYTF

D: TRBD2
length: 15
size: once
V: TRBV7-9
J: TRBJ2-1
DNA: TGTGCCAGCAGCTTAATACTAGCGGGTAGCAATGAGCAGTTCTTC
CDR3: CASSLILAGSNEQFF

D: TRBD1
length: 16
size: NA
V: TRBV7-6
J: TRBJ1-4
DNA: TGTGCCAGCAGCCTCCTCGCCGGGACAGGGAGGGAAAAACTGTTTTTT
CDR3: CASSLLAGTGREKLFF

D: NA
length: 13
size: medium-sized
V: TRBV14
J: TRBJ2-1
DNA: TGTGCCAGCACCACATCCAACGGGGTCGAGCAGTTCTTC
CDR3: CASTTSNGVEQFF

D: NA
length: 14
size: NA
V: TRBV28
J: TRBJ1-2
DNA: TGTGCCAGCAGTCTAGGGGGATCCTACTATGGCTACACCTTC
CDR3: CASSLGGSYYGYTF

D: NA
length: 14
size: once
V: TRBV19
J: TRBJ1-2
DNA: TGTGCCAGTAGTATATGGTCAGGGGTCGATGGCTACACCTTC
CDR3: CASSIWSGVDGYTF

D: NA
length: 13
size: NA
V: TRBV5-1
J: TRBJ2-7
DNA: TGCGCCAGCAGCCCCGGGACATACTACGAGCAGTACTTC
CDR3: CASSPGTYYEQYF

D: TRBD2
length: 11
size: NA
V: TRBV6-5
J: TRBJ2-1
DNA: TGTGCCAGCAGTACTAGCGGGAGGCAGTTCTTC
CDR3: CASSTSGRQFF

D: NA
length: 15
size: NA
V: TRBV9
J: TRBJ2-3
DNA: TGTGCCAGCAGCGGTCTAGCTTCTAGCACAGATACGCAGTATTTT
CDR3: CASSGLASSTDTQYF